The entry that follows covers one TCR beta chain sequence. This clone was found a few times. The antigen it recognizes is unknown. No much larger clone is present one base from it, and per-base qualities are unavailable. This record comes from a study of blood T cell repertoires in COVID-19 (dated by TCRdb to 2018 to 2021). About the study as a whole: The collaborator samples originated in the United States, Italy and Spain and spanned the acute and convalescent phases of COVID-19. Deeply sampled blood TCRbeta repertoires from subjects exposed to, actively infected with, or recovered from COVID-19 were included in the dataset. Where available, HLA class I and class II types were obtained from metadata supplied by the sample provider rather than from assay-based typing. The prospective study material was composed of cDNA or gDNA derived from T cells, B-cell-depleted T cells, or PBMCs. A de-identified subject ID, COVID-19 status, age in years and sex were almost always included in the sample metadata. The repertoires were released in a freely available public database intended as a resource for research on the immune response to SARS-CoV-2. The samples were drawn from two sources: the first 160 participants of the ongoing ImmuneRACE study, and approximately 1,300 subjects contributed by 6 global collaborators.

TCRbeta CDR3 regions were amplified from genomic DNA by means of the immunoSEQ Assay, a bias-controlled multiplex PCR. The authors' analysis ran thus. The number of nucleated cells in each sample was estimated by amplification of reference gene primers within the assay. To quantify the absolute abundance of each unique TCRbeta CDR3 rearrangement, sequence reads were collapsed and filtered. For each sample, productive Simpson clonality was calculated as the square root of Simpson's diversity index over productive rearrangements. The source is immuneACCESS, and TCRdb retained only in-frame sequences with V and J called. Part of the clones is not carried over; for the studies checked, unresolved V genes explain less than half of this, and the remainder is unexplained. V and J calls plus clone size are reproduced from that table; the DNA served to infer D and trimming. The sample records about 150,000 clones, under 80% of which are singletons. The ten largest clones capture around 4.4% of the sample.

The CDR3 has 13 amino acids, counting the end cysteine and phenylalanine. Of the read, only the CDR3 DNA is kept; its 39 bases are in frame from base 1. V gives up 4 bases and J gives up 4 bases, and the segment between their germline ends measures 7 bases. Sequences MNHEY (CDR1) and SMNVEV (CDR2) are obtained from the germline V gene (reference sequence). Points the paper makes about the study in general: Clinical and demographic metadata were provided uncurated, with the amount varying by source and participant.

The collaborating institutions used their own protocols to collect whole blood in K2EDTA tubes. For TCRbeta analysis, collaborators shipped samples as frozen whole blood, isolated PBMCs, or DNA extracted from either of those sample types. The origin of this receptor is a man between 60 and 75 years old with acute or convalescent COVID-19. The chain links TRBV27 with TRBJ2-2; too little of a D gene remains to name it. Sequencing was carried out using peripheral blood. For the CDR3, the sequence is CASSYIITGELFF. The DNA sequence is TGTGCCAGCAGTTACATCATCACCGGGGAGCTGTTTTTT.